This T cell receptor (beta chain) was recovered during a study of CD8 T cells in ankylosing spondylitis. TCRdb used MiXCR to reprocess the 5' RACE reads, holding one entry per CDR3 protein. The sample holds 250,000 to 300,000 distinct CDR3 sequences, 15% to 20% seen once. This clonotype was observed a few times. The antigen remains unidentified. General study results and limits: According to the report, clones linked to the disease were significantly enriched in matched synovial fluid samples taken from ankylosing spondylitis patients.

Germline CDR1 and CDR2: DFQATT and SNEGSKA (reference sequence). V shed 6 bases and J 5 bases; nucleotides not matched to a gene: 4. The CDR3 has 12 residues. The clonotype was recovered from a male donor with ankylosing spondylitis or in good health (not recorded which). The chain has TRBV20-1 and TRBJ1-1; 9 nucleotides line up with TRBD1. Sequenced sample: blood, either unsorted or a sorted T cell fraction (not recorded which). The CDR3 coding sequence is TGCAGTGCGCCGGACAGGGGAACTGAAGCTTTCTTT. Its translation is CSAPDRGTEAFF.